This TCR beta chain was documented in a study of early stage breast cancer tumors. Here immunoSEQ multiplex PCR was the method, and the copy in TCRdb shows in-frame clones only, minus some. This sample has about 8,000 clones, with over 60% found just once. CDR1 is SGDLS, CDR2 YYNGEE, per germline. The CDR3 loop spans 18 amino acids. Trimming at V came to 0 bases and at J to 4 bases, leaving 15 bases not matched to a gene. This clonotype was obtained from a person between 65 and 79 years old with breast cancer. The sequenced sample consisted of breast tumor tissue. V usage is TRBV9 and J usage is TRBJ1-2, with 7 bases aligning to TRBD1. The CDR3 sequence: CASSVVPIEDRLFYGYTF. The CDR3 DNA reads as TGTGCCAGCAGCGTAGTTCCGATTGAGGACAGGCTTTTCTATGGCTACACCTTC.